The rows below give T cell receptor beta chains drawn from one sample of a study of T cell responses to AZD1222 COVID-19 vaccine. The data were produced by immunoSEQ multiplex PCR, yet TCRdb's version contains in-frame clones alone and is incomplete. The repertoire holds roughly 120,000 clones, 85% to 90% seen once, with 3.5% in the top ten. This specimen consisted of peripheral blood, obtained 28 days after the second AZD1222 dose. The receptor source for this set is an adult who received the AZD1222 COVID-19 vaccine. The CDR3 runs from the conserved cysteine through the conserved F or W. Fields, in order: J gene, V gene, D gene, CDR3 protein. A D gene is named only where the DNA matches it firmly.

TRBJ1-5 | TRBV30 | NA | CAWSTPGANQPQHF
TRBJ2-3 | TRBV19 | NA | CASSLRLNTDTQYF
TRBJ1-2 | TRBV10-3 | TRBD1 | CAISDLGGQIYGYTF
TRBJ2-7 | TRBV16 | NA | CASSHDRGSYEQYF
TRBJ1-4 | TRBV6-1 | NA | CASSEEGGEKLFF
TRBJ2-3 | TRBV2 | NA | CASSAPFLDTQYF
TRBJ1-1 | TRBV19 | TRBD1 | CASSADRGTLNTEAFF
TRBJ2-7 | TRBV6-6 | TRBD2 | CASNGLAGIYEQYF
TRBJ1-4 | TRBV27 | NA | CASSFWQGNEKLFF
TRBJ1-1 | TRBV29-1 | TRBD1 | CSAATGYF
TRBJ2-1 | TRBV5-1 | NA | CASSLGQGGYNEQFF
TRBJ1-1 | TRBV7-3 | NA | CASSAAGNPNTEAFF
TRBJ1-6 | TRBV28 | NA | CASSLAGHRSSYNSPLHF
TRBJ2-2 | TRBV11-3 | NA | CASSFVDAGELFF
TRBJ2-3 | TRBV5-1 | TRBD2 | CASSLPGRADTQYF
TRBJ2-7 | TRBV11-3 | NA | CASSTTGTFDEQYF
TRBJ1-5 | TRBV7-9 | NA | CASTLERPPRPQHF
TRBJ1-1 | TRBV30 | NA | CASARTDTEAFF
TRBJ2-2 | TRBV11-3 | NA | CASSPGHGTGELFF
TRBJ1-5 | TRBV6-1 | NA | CASSAGRGGYSNQPQHF
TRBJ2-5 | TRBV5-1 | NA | CASSFSVETQYF
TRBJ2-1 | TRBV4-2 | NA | CASSQVGGHSYNEQFF
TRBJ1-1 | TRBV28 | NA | CASSTSTEAFF
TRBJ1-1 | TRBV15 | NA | CATSRGLEGTDNTEAFF
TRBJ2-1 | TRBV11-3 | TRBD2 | CASSSGLAGEQFF
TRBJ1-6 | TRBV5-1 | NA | CASSPWAGENNSPLHF
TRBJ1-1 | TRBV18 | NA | CASSPARVTEAFF
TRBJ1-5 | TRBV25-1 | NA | CASSEFGSNQPQHF
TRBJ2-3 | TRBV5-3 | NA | CARSPGPTDTQYF
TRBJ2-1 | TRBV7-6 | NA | CASSLKNEQFF
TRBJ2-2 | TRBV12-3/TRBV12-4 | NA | CASRFPTGELFF
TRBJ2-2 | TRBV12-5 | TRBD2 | CASGLVLAGGPTGELFF
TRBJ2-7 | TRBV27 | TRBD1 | CASKLRQGWYEQYF
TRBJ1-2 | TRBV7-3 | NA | CASSLGANYGYTF
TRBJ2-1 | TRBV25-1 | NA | CASKGTVRHNEQFF
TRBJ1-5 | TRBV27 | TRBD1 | CASSSLGQGRINQPQHF
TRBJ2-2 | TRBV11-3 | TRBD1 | CASSWGTATGELFF
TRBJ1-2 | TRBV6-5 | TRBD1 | CASTSNRGDRYGYTF
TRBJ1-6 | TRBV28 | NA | CASSLYGLHYNSPLHF
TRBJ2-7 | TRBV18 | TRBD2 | CASSPSQRDNSEQYF
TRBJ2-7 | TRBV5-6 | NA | CASSWEYEQYF
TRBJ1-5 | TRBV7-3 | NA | CASSLMGEGQPQHF
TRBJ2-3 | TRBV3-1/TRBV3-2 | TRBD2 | CASSPAGRGIPQDTQYF
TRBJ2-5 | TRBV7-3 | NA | CASSLIGITVRPQETQYF
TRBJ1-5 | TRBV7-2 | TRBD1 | CASRMTGGNQPQHF